Below, 24 T cell receptor beta chains from the same sample are listed, as sequenced in a study of blood T cell repertoires in COVID-19. The table came from immunoSEQ multiplex PCR; TCRdb's copy has only in-frame clones and leaves some out. The table has some 96,000 clones, about 85% seen once. The sample consisted of peripheral blood. These receptors were obtained from a man between 45 and 60 years old with active or convalescent COVID-19.

The chain recombines TRBV6-4 with TRBJ2-1; 9 nucleotides match TRBD1. Trimming cost V 6 bases and J 8 bases; bases outside gene matches: 8. Germline V gene lookup returns CDR1 MRHNA and CDR2 SNTAGT. This CDR3 comprises 14 residues. The CDR3 DNA reads as TGTGCCAGCAGCCGGGACAGGGTGACGGATGAGCAGTTCTTC. This codes for CASSRDRVTDEQFF.

The chain is built from TRBV2 and TRBJ2-6; 8 bases are shared with TRBD2. This CDR3 has 16 residues. Germline loops: CDR1 SNHLY, CDR2 FYNNEI. Losses at the gene ends were 7 bases for V and 2 bases for J; bases not matched to a gene: 7. The CDR3 loop is CASKERETAGANVLTF. The CDR3 bases are TGTGCCAGCAAAGAGCGGGAGACTGCTGGGGCCAACGTCCTGACTTTC.

The rearrangement uses TRBV3-1 (or the pseudogene TRBV3-2) and TRBJ2-7; 10 bases line up with TRBD2. CDR3 length: 17 residues. Germline CDR1 reads LGHDT; CDR2 reads YNNKEL (reference sequence). The J segment lost 2 bases and the V segment lost 4 bases, leaving 11 bases of the junction unmatched. For the CDR3, the DNA is TGTGCCAGCAGCCCATCCATAGCGGGAGGTTCCCCCTACGAGCAGTACTTC. Encoded protein: CASSPSIAGGSPYEQYF.

The table lists this clone with a few counts. The chain employs TRBV5-4 and TRBJ2-7; tentatively, D is TRBD1 (6 bases). V lost 1 base, J lost 6 bases, and 20 bases lay in between. This CDR3 comprises 16 residues. The germline V gene has CDR1 SGHNT and CDR2 YYREEE (reference sequence). CDR3 nucleotide sequence: TGTGCCAGCAGCTTGCTCACCGGACAGCGAGTCCGCGAGCAGTACTTC. Translating it yields CASSLLTGQRVREQYF.

The chain employs TRBV6-5 and TRBJ1-2, with 9 bases identical to TRBD1. The ends lost 6 bases at V and 2 bases at J; junction bases unmatched: 7. The CDR3 runs to 15 residues. Germline V CDR1 and CDR2: MNHEY, SVGAGI. For the CDR3, the DNA is TGTGCCAGCAGCACTCCTGGACAGGGGAACTATGGCTACACCTTC. This gives the protein CASSTPGQGNYGYTF.

The rearrangement links TRBV7-3 to TRBJ2-1; 10 positions agree with TRBD2. The germline CDR1 and CDR2 sequences are SGHTA and FQGTGA. Trimming removed 8 bases from V and 7 bases from J; junction bases left unmatched: 8. The CDR3 spans 14 residues. CDR3 residues: CASGPGLASNEQFF. The CDR3 DNA sequence: TGTGCCAGCGGACCGGGACTAGCGTCTAATGAGCAGTTCTTC.

The V call is TRBV10-1, the J call TRBJ1-5, with 9 positions matching TRBD1. Germline V lookup: CDR1 WNHNN, CDR2 SYGVQD (reference sequence). This CDR3 has 20 amino acids. With 0 bases clipped from V and 0 bases from J, the junction kept 12 bases outside the gene matches. The CDR3 coding sequence is TGCGCCAGCAGTGAGTCGAAGGTCGGACAGGGGAGATATAGCAATCAGCCCCAGCATTTT. This encodes CASSESKVGQGRYSNQPQHF.

Only one count was recorded for this clone. J is TRBJ2-7 and V is TRBV21-1; the DNA was not used to check the table's D call, TRBD2. TRBV21-1 is a pseudogene locus. The CDR3 extends over 16 amino acids. CDR3 amino acids: CASSKVAGESICEQYF. The CDR3 DNA reads as TGTGCCAGCAGCAAAGTTGCGGGGGAATCCATCTGCGAGCAGTACTTC.

The genes are TRBV5-1 and TRBJ2-7; D may be TRBD1 (6 bases). The germline V gene has CDR1 SGHRS and CDR2 YFSETQ. The CDR3 contains 13 residues. Trimming removed 4 bases at V and 7 bases at J, with 15 bases between. CDR3 sequence (DNA): TGCGCCAGCAGCCATGGGACATTGAAGGAGCAGTACTTC. Protein: CASSHGTLKEQYF.

This chain uses TRBV27 with TRBJ2-7; 16 nucleotides line up with TRBD2. This CDR3 has 19 amino acids. Germline V CDR1 and CDR2: MNHEY, SMNVEV (reference sequence). The V and J ends lost 6 bases and 3 bases, in that order; junction bases with no gene match: 14. CDR3 nucleotides: TGTGCCAGCAGCATGATAGGGACTAGCGGGAGGGCGATAAGCTACGAGCAGTACTTC. Protein product: CASSMIGTSGRAISYEQYF.

This clone was detected only a few times. The chain uses TRBV5-1 and TRBJ2-7; 7 bases line up with TRBD2. Germline assignment: CDR1 SGHRS and CDR2 YFSETQ. The CDR3 has 15 residues. V was pared by 5 bases and J by 2 bases, with 10 bases of the junction left unmatched. The CDR3 spells CASRQLASGAYEQYF. The CDR3 DNA reads TGCGCCAGCAGGCAATTGGCTAGCGGTGCCTACGAGCAGTACTTC.

J is TRBJ2-3 and V is TRBV30; possibly TRBD1 for D (6 bases). V was clipped by 1 base and J by 6 bases, with 11 bases between them. Germline CDR1 GTSNPN, CDR2 SVGIG (reference sequence). The CDR3 totals 13 residues. CDR3 DNA sequence: TGTGCCTGGAGTGAGGGGGTAGGGGATACGCAGTATTTT. Protein: CAWSEGVGDTQYF.

The V call is TRBV5-1, the J call TRBJ1-3; possibly TRBD1 for D (6 bases). The CDR3 has 13 amino acids. Deletions cut 4 bases from V and 4 bases from J, with 9 bases between. Looked up from germline, CDR1 is SGHRS and CDR2 is YFSETQ. CDR3 coding DNA: TGCGCCAGCAGCACCGGACAGGGAAACACCATATATTTT. Translating gives CASSTGQGNTIYF.

This clone turned up a few times. This chain links TRBV30 with TRBJ2-7; D might be TRBD2 (5 bases). The CDR3 is 12 amino acids. In germline, CDR1 is GTSNPN, CDR2 SVGIG (reference sequence). V was trimmed by 5 bases and J by 9 bases, leaving 17 bases between them. CDR3 nucleotides: TGTGCCTGGGGAGGACTTGAAACGGGGCAGTACTTC. This codes for CAWGGLETGQYF.

The V call is TRBV6-5, the J call TRBJ1-1; D is ambiguous. Germline lookup yields CDR1 MNHEY and CDR2 SVGAGI. The CDR3 is made up of 13 amino acids. V lost 6 bases and J 1 base, leaving 9 bases between the germline ends. The DNA of the CDR3 is TGTGCCAGCAGAACCACAGAGAACACTGAAGCTTTCTTT. The encoded protein is CASRTTENTEAFF.

The chain recombines TRBV3-1 (or the pseudogene TRBV3-2) with TRBJ2-7; 10 nucleotides align to TRBD2. Germline V gene data show CDR1 as LGHDT and CDR2 as YNNKEL (reference sequence). CDR3 length equals 17 residues. With V trimmed by 0 bases and J by 6 bases, 11 bases remained unmatched. The CDR3 region is CASSQERLAGYYGEQYF. The CDR3 DNA sequence: TGTGCCAGCAGCCAAGAAAGACTAGCGGGCTATTACGGCGAGCAGTACTTC.

This clone was observed a handful of times. The chain carries TRBV6-5 and TRBJ1-1; D unclear. CDR1 is MNHEY, CDR2 SVGAGI, per germline. Trimming stripped 8 bases from V and 5 bases from J, with 12 bases between. This CDR3 has 12 amino acids. The CDR3 reads CASGSRGTEAFF. The CDR3 DNA reads TGTGCCAGCGGGTCTAGAGGGACTGAAGCTTTCTTT.

In its sample, this clone was seen once. This chain joins TRBV11-3 and TRBJ2-2, with D maybe TRBD2 (5 bases). V was trimmed by 1 base and J by 6 bases, leaving 9 bases between them. The V gene's germline CDR1 is SGHNT and CDR2 YENEEA. The CDR3 sequence is 14 residues long. The CDR3 bases are TGTGCCAGCAGCTTAGCGGGAAGGGCCGGGGAGCTGTTTTTT. Protein sequence: CASSLAGRAGELFF.

This clone was seen a single time. The junction departs from the called germline gene at one end, perhaps through a read error. CDR3 DNA sequence: TGTGCCAGCAGTCAATACCCCCGGGGACAGAATAGCACAGATACGCAGTATTTT. Its protein product is CASSQYPRGQNSTDTQYF. J is TRBJ2-3 and V is TRBV25-1, with TRBD1 matching over 7 bases. Per germline, CDR1 MGHDK and CDR2 SYGVNS. The CDR3 runs to 18 residues.

The chain joins TRBV9 to TRBJ2-2; D uncertain. Trimming removed 0 bases at V and 1 base at J, with 10 bases between. The CDR3 consists of 16 residues. Germline V lookup: CDR1 SGDLS, CDR2 YYNGEE. CDR3 sequence reads: CASSVGSSLNTGELFF. In DNA form, the CDR3 reads TGTGCCAGCAGCGTAGGTAGCAGCTTGAACACCGGGGAGCTGTTTTTT. Filled out from reference TRBV9 and TRBJ2-2, the complete variable domain reads DSGVTQTPKHLITATGQRVTLRCSPRSGDLSVYWYQQSLDQGLQFLIQYYNGEERAKGNILERFSAQQFPDLHSELNLSSLELGDSALYFCASSVGSSLNTGELFFGEGSRLTVL.

The table lists this clone with a few counts. The chain has TRBV11-3 and TRBJ2-7, with D unresolved. V was trimmed by 4 bases and J by 5 bases, leaving 12 bases between them. The CDR3 has 13 amino acids. Germline CDR1 reads SGHNT; CDR2 reads YENEEA. The CDR3 nucleotides are TGTGCCAGCAGCTCGCCAGGCATCGACGAGCAGTACTTC. Its protein product is CASSSPGIDEQYF.

This clone was recorded once. The chain joins TRBV3-1 (or the pseudogene TRBV3-2) to TRBJ2-1, with TRBD2 matching 9 bases. J lost 7 bases, V lost 2 bases, and 6 bases had no gene match. The CDR3 covers 15 residues. Germline V gene data show CDR1 as LGHDT and CDR2 as YNNKEL (reference sequence). In DNA, the CDR3 is TGTGCCAGCAGCCAACTAGCGGGAAGAAGGAATGAGCAGTTCTTC. Protein product: CASSQLAGRRNEQFF.

This rearrangement joins TRBV24-1 to TRBJ2-7; TRBD1 might be the D (5 bases). V was clipped by 2 bases and J by 6 bases, with 16 bases between them. The CDR3 has 15 residues. The germline CDR1 and CDR2 sequences are KGHDR and SFDVKD. This chain's CDR3 is CATSDSTLTRGEQYF. In DNA, the CDR3 is TGTGCCACCAGTGATTCGACCCTGACAAGGGGCGAGCAGTACTTC.

CDR3 DNA: TGTGCCAGCAGCTTGGGACAGGGGCGAAACACAGATACGCAGTATTTT. This codes for CASSLGQGRNTDTQYF. The J gene is TRBJ2-3, the V gene TRBV7-3; 10 positions agree with TRBD1. V dropped 3 bases and J dropped 2; count of bases not matched to a gene: 5. CDR3 length: 16 amino acids. Per germline, CDR1 SGHTA and CDR2 FQGTGA.